The 14 T cell receptor beta chains below all came from one sample that was sequenced in a study of regulatory T cells in long-lasting Graves disease. Described time point: newly diagnosed GD, antithyroid drugs for less than 3 months. Following extraction of RNA from PBMCs, that RNA was used to make the TCR library. Libraries of TCR beta came from iRepertoire HTBI primers plus Arm-PCR of CDR3 regions. One entry per CDR3 protein, called by TCRdb with MiXCR from the multiplex PCR reads. The table records some 500,000 distinct CDR3 sequences, about 13% of them present only once. Separately, the same data were catalogued under a study of T cells in Graves' hyperthyroidism and ophthalmopathy.

Source: peripheral blood mononuclear cells (PBMCs), taken at new diagnosis, from a patient treated with antithyroid drugs. These receptors came from a man aged 25-45 years with Graves disease.

The chain has TRBV13 and TRBJ2-7; D is perhaps TRBD1 or TRBD2 (7 bases each). Germline values: CDR1 PRHDT, CDR2 FYEKMQ (reference sequence). There are 16 residues in the CDR3. The ends were cut back, 3 bases at V and 7 bases at J, with 22 bases in the middle. The CDR3: CASSFEQGTKGYEQYF. In nucleotides, the CDR3 is TGTGCCAGCAGCTTTGAACAGGGGACTAAAGGGTATGAGCAGTACTTC.

At least ten counts were recorded for this clonotype. The chain recombines TRBV2 with TRBJ2-6, with D uncertain. Germline V gene data show CDR1 as SNHLY and CDR2 as FYNNEI. This CDR3 is built from 15 residues. Trimming stripped 3 bases from V and 6 bases from J, with 12 bases between. The CDR3 region is CASSDNQAVANVLTF. The DNA for the CDR3 is TGTGCCAGCAGTGACAACCAGGCTGTGGCCAACGTCCTGACTTTC. Full variable domain (missing parts from reference TRBV2 and TRBJ2-6): EPEVTQTPSHQVTQMGQEVILRCVPISNHLYFYWYRQILGQKVEFLVSFYNNEISEKSEIFDDQFSVERPDGSNFTLKIRSTKLEDSAMYFCASSDNQAVANVLTFGAGSRLTVL.

This clonotype was found many times. The chain's CDR3 is CSARDIAEPNTGELFF. The CDR3 DNA is TGCAGTGCTAGAGATATCGCGGAACCGAACACCGGGGAGCTGTTTTTT. The chain links TRBV20-1 to TRBJ2-2; D unresolved. The V gene lost 0 bases and the J gene lost 0 bases, with 11 bases spanning the gap. The CDR3 consists of 16 residues. Germline V CDR1 and CDR2: DFQATT, SNEGSKA (reference sequence).

This clonotype was detected a few times. This sequence joins TRBV9 and TRBJ1-2; 7 bases line up with TRBD1. J lost 0 bases, V lost 3 bases, and 5 bases had no gene match. The CDR3 is made up of 15 amino acids. CDR1 and CDR2 (germline): SGDLS, YYNGEE. The CDR3 DNA follows: TGTGCCAGCAGCGGCTCGACAGGGACTAACTATGGCTACACCTTC. It specifies CASSGSTGTNYGYTF.

This clonotype was recorded a few times. The chain uses TRBV3-1 and TRBJ1-1, with a possible D match to TRBD1 (5 bases). The CDR3 runs to 17 residues. Germline V CDR1 and CDR2: LGHDT, YNNKEL (reference sequence). The ends were cut back, 1 base at V and 6 bases at J, with 21 bases in the middle. The CDR3 sequence: CASSQVLRRRGPPEAFF. DNA of the CDR3: TGTGCCAGCAGCCAAGTTCTACGTCGAAGGGGTCCCCCTGAAGCTTTCTTT.

The table lists this clonotype with many counts. The rearrangement links TRBV7-8 to TRBJ2-1; no firm D call. CDR3 length: 14 amino acids. Trimming cost V 3 bases and J 4 bases, with 10 bases left between them. CDR1 and CDR2 (germline): SGHVS, FQNEAQ. CDR3 protein: CASSFMRRYNEQFF. For the CDR3, the DNA is TGTGCCAGCAGCTTTATGAGGAGATACAATGAGCAGTTCTTC.

About this clonotype: One base away lies a much larger clone, so this may be a sequencing read error. The V gene is TRBV2, the J gene TRBJ1-5, with 7 bases that match TRBD1. The junction had 12 bases not matched to a gene; V was cut back by 10 bases and J by 6 bases. The germline gives CDR1 SNHLY, CDR2 FYNNEI. The CDR3 is made up of 14 amino acids. CDR3 region: CANTEDRRGQPQHF. The CDR3 coding sequence is TGTGCCAACACTGAGGACAGGAGAGGTCAGCCCCAGCATTTT.

The V call is TRBV7-6, the J call TRBJ2-4; D unclear. CDR1 SGHVS and CDR2 FNYEAQ come from the germline V gene. Trimming removed 3 bases from V and 5 bases from J, with 8 bases in between. CDR3 size: 13 residues. The CDR3 sequence is CASSFSSQNIQYF. Here the CDR3 DNA reads TGTGCCAGCAGCTTCAGTAGCCAAAACATTCAGTACTTC.

The V gene is TRBV7-2, the J gene TRBJ1-5, with unresolved D. Germline CDR1 reads SGHTA; CDR2 reads FQGNSA. The CDR3 is made up of 15 amino acids. V lost 2 bases, J lost 3 bases, and 11 bases lay in between. CDR3 residues: CASSLTGQPNQPQHF. The CDR3 region has the DNA TGTGCCAGCAGCTTAACTGGGCAGCCCAATCAGCCCCAGCATTTT. Full variable domain (remainder filled in from reference TRBV7-2 and TRBJ1-5): GAGVSQSPSNKVTEKGKDVELRCDPISGHTALYWYRQSLGQGLEFLIYFQGNSAPDKSGLPSDRFSAERTGGSVSTLTIQRTQQEDSAVYLCASSLTGQPNQPQHFGDGTRLSIL.

The V call is TRBV7-9, the J call TRBJ1-2, with D tentatively TRBD1 (5 bases). V was trimmed by 5 bases and J by 0 bases, leaving 13 bases between them. Germline values: CDR1 SEHNR, CDR2 FQNEAQ (reference sequence). The CDR3 loop spans 15 amino acids. As DNA, the CDR3 is TGTGCCAGCAGCCCCCAGCCAGGGTCTAACTATGGCTACACCTTC. It specifies CASSPQPGSNYGYTF. The full variable domain, with the rest looked up from reference TRBV7-9 and TRBJ1-2, is DTGVSQNPRHKITKRGQNVTFRCDPISEHNRLYWYRQTLGQGPEFLTYFQNEAQLEKSRLLSDRFSAERPKGSFSTLEIQRTEQGDSAMYLCASSPQPGSNYGYTFGSGTRLTVV.

This clonotype showed up many times. The gene calls are TRBV19 and TRBJ2-1; 11 bases are shared with TRBD2. V was clipped by 5 bases and J by 12 bases; unmatched bases: 15. Germline loops: CDR1 LNHDA, CDR2 SQIVND (reference sequence). CDR3 length: 16 amino acids. As DNA, the CDR3 is TGTGCCAGTAGTGTGGGACTAGCGGCCTATAGAAGGGGGCAGTTCTTC. This gives the protein CASSVGLAAYRRGQFF. Looking up the rest from reference TRBV19 and TRBJ2-1 gives the full variable domain: DGGITQSPKYLFRKEGQNVTLSCEQNLNHDAMYWYRQDPGQGLRLIYYSQIVNDFQKGDIAEGYSVSREKKESFPLTVTSAQKNPTAFYLCASSVGLAAYRRGQFFGPGTRLTVL.

The count of this clonotype is one. The J gene is TRBJ1-5, the V gene TRBV6-2 or TRBV6-3; 10 bases agree with TRBD1. This CDR3 region has 17 residues. Trimming took 2 bases from V and 1 from J; bases not matched to a gene: 5. Per the germline V gene, CDR1 is MNHEY and CDR2 is SVGEGT. CDR3 sequence (DNA): TGTGCCAGCAGTTACCCAACGACAGGGGGCAGCAATCAGCCCCAGCATTTT. The encoded protein is CASSYPTTGGSNQPQHF.

This chain joins TRBV24-1 and TRBJ2-7; a weak D match, TRBD2 (5 bases). The V gene's germline CDR1 is KGHDR and CDR2 SFDVKD. This CDR3 is built from 13 residues. Trimming took 5 bases from V and 3 from J, leaving 10 bases between them. This chain's CDR3 is CATSGGPGYEQYF. In nucleotides, the CDR3 is TGTGCCACCAGTGGCGGGCCCGGCTACGAGCAGTACTTC.

At least ten counts were recorded for this clonotype. This rearrangement joins TRBV28 to TRBJ2-2; the match to TRBD1 covers 9 bases. The CDR3 covers 19 residues. CDR1 and CDR2 from the germline V gene are MDHEN and SYDVKM. Trimming took 3 bases from V and 3 from J; bases not matched to a gene: 14. This CDR3 reads CASSLERQSGTGYTGELFF. CDR3 in DNA: TGTGCCAGCAGTTTGGAACGACAGTCCGGGACAGGGTACACCGGGGAGCTGTTTTTT.